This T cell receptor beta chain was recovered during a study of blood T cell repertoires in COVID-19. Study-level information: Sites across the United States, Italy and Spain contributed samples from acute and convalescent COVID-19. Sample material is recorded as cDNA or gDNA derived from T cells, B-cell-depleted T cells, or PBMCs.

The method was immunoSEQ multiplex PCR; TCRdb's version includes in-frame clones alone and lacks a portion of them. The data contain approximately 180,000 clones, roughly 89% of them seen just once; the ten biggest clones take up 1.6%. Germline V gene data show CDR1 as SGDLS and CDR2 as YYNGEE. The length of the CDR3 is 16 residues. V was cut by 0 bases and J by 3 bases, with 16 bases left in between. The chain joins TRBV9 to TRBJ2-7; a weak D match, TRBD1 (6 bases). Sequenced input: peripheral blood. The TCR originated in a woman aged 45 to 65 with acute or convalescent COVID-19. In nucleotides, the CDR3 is TGTGCCAGCAGCGTAGAAGCAGGGGCAACGAGCTACGAGCAGTACTTC. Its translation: CASSVEAGATSYEQYF.